This T cell receptor beta chain was identified during a study of T cells in Graves' hyperthyroidism and ophthalmopathy. From RNA transcripts, TCR beta CDR3 regions were amplified. The TCR CDR3 first-round RT-PCR relied on the HTBI primer set. Each CDR3 protein is one row after TCRdb ran MiXCR on the multiplex PCR reads. The table includes 350,000 to 400,000 distinct CDR3 sequences, under 20% detected once. The CDR3 is 16 amino acids. The ends were cut back, 3 bases at V and 4 bases at J, with 16 bases in the middle. Per germline, CDR1 SGDLS and CDR2 YYNGEE. This clonotype appeared many times. Patients counted as stable if ophthalmopathy did not develop within 18 months. The hyperthyroidism was newly diagnosed and had lasted under 2 months; the patients were aged 18 to 65. Lactation, pregnancy, other autoimmune disease or uncontrolled infection excluded patients. The authors took PBMCs from 10 ml fresh peripheral blood.

The origin of this receptor is a woman between 18 and 30 years old with Graves' hyperthyroidism. The genes are TRBV9 and TRBJ2-2; unclear D gene. Sequencing used blood. The CDR3 region has the DNA TGTGCCAGCAGCGCCGCCGGGCATCTTTTCACCGGGGAGCTGTTTTTT. Translating it yields CASSAAGHLFTGELFF.